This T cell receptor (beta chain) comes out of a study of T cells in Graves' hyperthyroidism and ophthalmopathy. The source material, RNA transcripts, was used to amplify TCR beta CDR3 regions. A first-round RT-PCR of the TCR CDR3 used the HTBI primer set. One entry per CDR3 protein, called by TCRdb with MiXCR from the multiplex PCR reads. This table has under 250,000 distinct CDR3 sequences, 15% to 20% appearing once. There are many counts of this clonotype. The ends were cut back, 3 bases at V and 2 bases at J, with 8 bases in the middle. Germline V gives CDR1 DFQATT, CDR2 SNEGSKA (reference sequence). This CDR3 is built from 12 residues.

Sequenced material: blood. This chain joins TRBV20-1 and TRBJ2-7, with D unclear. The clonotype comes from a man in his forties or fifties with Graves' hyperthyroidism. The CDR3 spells CSASVPTYEQYF. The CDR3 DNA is TGCAGTGCTAGCGTACCGACCTACGAGCAGTACTTC.